The 30 T cell receptor beta chains in this list originate from one sample, sequenced in a study of sequential checkpoint blockade in melanoma. As to treatment: randomized to nivolumab then ipilimumab (arm A) or the reverse (arm B). The data were produced by immunoSEQ multiplex PCR, yet TCRdb's version contains in-frame clones alone and is incomplete. This repertoire shows fewer than 2,500 clones, 16% found once; its top ten account for 15% to 20%. Here the sequenced sample was tumor tissue (inferred from file names), taken from a patient given nivolumab and ipilimumab in sequence. These receptor sequences come from a human donor with melanoma.

This clone was seen more than once but under ten times. The chain links TRBV6-8 to TRBJ2-5; 7 nucleotides line up with TRBD1. Trimming cost V 5 bases and J 5 bases; bases outside gene matches: 11. In germline, CDR1 is MNHGY, CDR2 SAAAGT. The CDR3 runs 15 residues. In DNA form, the CDR3 reads TGTGCCAGCAGTGGTAGTGAGGGGGCCCGGGAGACCCAGTACTTC. Amino acid sequence: CASSGSEGARETQYF.

V gene TRBV5-1 combines with J gene TRBJ2-3; D is perhaps TRBD1 or TRBD2 (5 bases each). Trimming removed 0 bases from V and 3 bases from J, with 8 bases in between. The germline CDR1 and CDR2 sequences are SGHRS and YFSETQ. The CDR3 has 14 residues. The CDR3 spells CASSLVGATDTQYF. The CDR3 region has the DNA TGCGCCAGCAGCTTGGTCGGGGCGACAGATACGCAGTATTTT.

This clone was observed at least ten times. The chain has TRBV11-3 and TRBJ1-2, with D maybe TRBD1 (5 bases). CDR1 and CDR2 (germline): SGHNT, YENEEA. The CDR3 loop spans 14 amino acids. V was clipped by 5 bases and J by 2 bases, with 12 bases between them. CDR3 sequence reads: CASSPGTLNYGYTF. CDR3 sequence (DNA): TGTGCCAGCAGCCCAGGGACGTTGAACTATGGCTACACCTTC.

This clone was picked up a small number of times. The genes are TRBV28 and TRBJ1-1; D gene uncertain. The CDR3 is made up of 13 amino acids. Trimming stripped 6 bases from V and 1 base from J, with 9 bases between. Per the germline V gene, CDR1 is MDHEN and CDR2 is SYDVKM. The CDR3 is CASRALWNTEAFF. DNA for the CDR3: TGTGCCAGCAGGGCCCTTTGGAACACTGAAGCTTTCTTT.

By frequency in the sample, this clone is large. This chain uses TRBV11-3 with TRBJ1-1; D uncertain. In germline, CDR1 is SGHNT, CDR2 YENEEA. CDR3 length: 15 amino acids. V dropped 1 base and J dropped 4 bases, with 13 bases sitting between them. The CDR3 here is CASSLVGSGFTEAFF. CDR3 sequence (DNA): TGTGCCAGCAGCTTAGTGGGGAGTGGATTCACTGAAGCTTTCTTT.

The chain employs TRBV29-1 and TRBJ2-3; 7 bases map to TRBD2. V shed 4 bases and J 5 bases; nucleotides not matched to a gene: 9. The CDR3 contains 14 residues. Germline V lookup: CDR1 SQVTM, CDR2 ANQGSEA. CDR3 bases: TGCAGCGTTGGGGCTAGCGGCCCTCAAGATACGCAGTATTTT. Translation gives CSVGASGPQDTQYF.

This chain links TRBV9 with TRBJ1-2; a possible D gene is TRBD1 (6 bases). Trimming pared 0 bases from V and 5 bases from J, leaving 11 bases between. Germline loops: CDR1 SGDLS, CDR2 YYNGEE. The CDR3 runs 14 residues. The CDR3 reads CASSVVTQGYGYTF. The CDR3 DNA is TGTGCCAGCAGCGTAGTTACGCAGGGGTATGGCTACACCTTC. The complete variable domain, with remaining parts taken from reference TRBV9 and TRBJ1-2, reads DSGVTQTPKHLITATGQRVTLRCSPRSGDLSVYWYQQSLDQGLQFLIQYYNGEERAKGNILERFSAQQFPDLHSELNLSSLELGDSALYFCASSVVTQGYGYTFGSGTRLTVV.

Regarding this clone: Germline and junction disagree at one end, which may indicate a read error. CDR3 amino acids: CASSTPGAPGGYTIGTDTQYF. CDR3 DNA: TGTGCCAGCTCAACACCAGGGGCCCCAGGGGGCTATACAATCGGCACAGATACGCAGTATTTT. V gene TRBV18 combines with J gene TRBJ2-3; the match to TRBD1 covers 8 bases. The CDR3 extends over 21 amino acids. Per germline, CDR1 KGHSH and CDR2 LQKENI.

This clone is judged medium-sized. V usage is TRBV9 and J usage is TRBJ2-3; D uncertain. V lost 0 bases, J lost 2 bases, and 4 bases lay in between. There are 13 residues in the CDR3. Germline V lookup: CDR1 SGDLS, CDR2 YYNGEE. In DNA form, the CDR3 reads TGTGCCAGCAGCGTAGATCTCACAGATACGCAGTATTTT. Translated: CASSVDLTDTQYF.

Judged by abundance, this clone is medium-sized. The chain employs TRBV11-3 and TRBJ2-5; D possibly corresponds to TRBD2 (5 bases). Germline CDR1 and CDR2: SGHNT and YENEEA. CDR3 size: 14 residues. Trimming took 1 base from V and 2 from J, leaving 8 bases between them. CDR3 amino acids: CASSLGRTQETQYF. The CDR3 region has the DNA TGTGCCAGCAGCTTAGGGCGGACTCAAGAGACCCAGTACTTC.

This clone was counted only a few times. The rearrangement uses TRBV29-1 and TRBJ1-2; 10 bases agree with TRBD1. CDR1 and CDR2 from the germline V gene are SQVTM and ANQGSEA. CDR3 length: 14 residues. The V and J ends lost 5 bases and 5 bases, in that order; junction bases with no gene match: 8. The CDR3 bases are TGCAGCGTTTCTGGACAGGGGGAAGGATATGGCTACACCTTC. It codes for CSVSGQGEGYGYTF.

J is TRBJ2-3 and V is TRBV28; maybe TRBD2 (6 bases). This CDR3 region has 13 residues. V was shortened by 6 bases and J by 6 bases, with 13 bases between the two germline ends. Germline CDR1 is MDHEN and CDR2 is SYDVKM. The CDR3 nucleotides read TGTGCCAGCAGCTCAACTCGGGGGGATACGCAGTATTTT. Encoded protein: CASSSTRGDTQYF.

This clone was seen once. The gene calls are TRBV12-5 and TRBJ2-3; perhaps TRBD2 as D (5 bases). The V end lost 1 base, the J end lost 2 bases, and 13 bases lay between the germline ends. The length of the CDR3 is 16 residues. The germline gives CDR1 LGHNT, CDR2 FRNRAP. The CDR3 is CASGLASFLATDTQYF. The CDR3 coding sequence is TGTGCTAGTGGTTTGGCTAGTTTCCTAGCCACAGATACGCAGTATTTT.

There are many counts of this clone. The CDR3 DNA reads TGTGCCAGCAGCTTCCAAGGACTAGCGGCGAGGGAGACCCAGTACTTC. Protein: CASSFQGLAARETQYF. The chain is built from TRBV11-3 and TRBJ2-5; 10 nucleotides align to TRBD2. The CDR3 is 16 residues long. Germline-derived CDR1 and CDR2 are SGHNT and YENEEA. V shed 3 bases and J 5 bases; nucleotides not matched to a gene: 9.

This clone was counted many times. The genes are TRBV7-1 and TRBJ1-1, with D uncertain. TRBV7-1 is an open reading frame, and its role is uncertain. V lost 7 bases and J lost 0, with 9 bases in between. The CDR3 runs 13 residues. The CDR3: CASTLSLNTEAFF. The DNA of the CDR3 is TGTGCCAGCACCCTAAGTCTGAACACTGAAGCTTTCTTT.

The V gene is TRBV5-1, the J gene TRBJ2-1, with D perhaps given as TRBD1 or TRBD2 (5 bases each). CDR3 length equals 14 residues. Between the trimmed V and J ends, which lost 3 bases and 7 bases, there was a span of 14 bases. Looked up from germline, CDR1 is SGHRS and CDR2 is YFSETQ. For the CDR3, the DNA is TGCGCCAGCAGCTCCGGGGCGACCTTGAATGAGCAGTTCTTC. Encoded protein: CASSSGATLNEQFF.

This clone was detected a few times. The chain recombines TRBV6-8 with TRBJ2-3, with 16 nucleotides matching TRBD2. Per the germline V gene, CDR1 is MNHGY and CDR2 is SAAAGT. The CDR3 has 16 residues. After removal of 4 bases from V and 4 bases from J, the junction contained 2 bases not matched to a gene. CDR3 residues: CASSSGTSGGADTQYF. The CDR3, as DNA: TGTGCCAGCAGTTCCGGGACTAGCGGGGGGGCAGATACGCAGTATTTT.

This clone is termed medium-sized (0.01 to 0.1%). The V and J genes are TRBV7-1 and TRBJ1-6; D is unclear. TRBV7-1 is recorded as an ORF, its role being uncertain. The CDR3 has 13 residues. Trimming stripped 4 bases from V and 10 bases from J, with 11 bases between. Here the CDR3 reads CASSLSGRSPLHF. The CDR3 bases are TGTGCCAGCAGCTTATCGGGCCGCTCACCCCTCCACTTT.

The chain combines TRBV5-1 with TRBJ2-1, with 11 bases lining up with TRBD2. After removal of 3 bases from V and 9 bases from J, the junction contained 8 bases not matched to a gene. The CDR3 runs to 15 residues. Germline V lookup: CDR1 SGHRS, CDR2 YFSETQ. Here the CDR3 DNA reads TGCGCCAGCAGCTCTGTTAGCGGGGGGGCCACTGAGCAGTTCTTC. Translation gives CASSSVSGGATEQFF.

This clone was detected a few times. The J gene is TRBJ2-7, the V gene TRBV6-8, with a tentative D call TRBD1 (6 bases). Trimming stripped 5 bases from V and 6 bases from J, with 14 bases between. Germline loops: CDR1 MNHGY, CDR2 SAAAGT. CDR3 length equals 13 residues. CDR3 in DNA: TGTGCCAGCAGTCGGATGAGGACAGTCGAGCAGTACTTC. Translation gives CASSRMRTVEQYF.

Relative to its sample, this clone is medium-sized. The V gene is TRBV11-3, the J gene TRBJ1-4; D gene unclear. CDR1 SGHNT and CDR2 YENEEA come from the germline V gene. The ends were cut back, 7 bases at V and 14 bases at J, with 23 bases in the middle. This CDR3 has 14 residues. This CDR3 reads CASTLRWGSEELFF. CDR3 nucleotides: TGTGCCAGCACTCTGAGGTGGGGATCCGAAGAGCTGTTTTTT.

This clone was recorded a few times. This chain joins TRBV11-3 and TRBJ2-1; 13 bases line up with TRBD2. The CDR3 loop spans 19 amino acids. The junction had 17 bases not matched to a gene; V was cut back by 3 bases and J by 9 bases. Germline lookup yields CDR1 SGHNT and CDR2 YENEEA. CDR3 in DNA: TGTGCCAGCAGCTTTGAAAAACTAGCGGGGGGGCTAAGGTTCTCTGAGCAGTTCTTC. The encoded protein is CASSFEKLAGGLRFSEQFF.

CDR3 protein: CASSWTPGWGTQYF. The CDR3 bases are TGTGCCAGCAGTTGGACACCGGGCTGGGGGACCCAGTACTTC. The V gene is TRBV6-8, the J gene TRBJ2-5; a possible D gene is TRBD1 (5 bases). This CDR3 is 14 amino acids long. Germline CDR1 is MNHGY and CDR2 is SAAAGT. The V and J ends lost 4 bases and 7 bases respectively, with 16 bases between them.

This clone is categorized as medium-sized. This chain connects TRBV6-8 to TRBJ2-1, with 9 bases fitting TRBD1. From germline, CDR1 is MNHGY and CDR2 SAAAGT. CDR3 length equals 14 residues. Trimming took 8 bases from V and 4 from J; bases not matched to a gene: 6. The CDR3 region has the DNA TGTGCCAGCGGTGGGACAGGGCCTTACAATGAGCAGTTCTTC. Encoded protein: CASGGTGPYNEQFF.

By sample share, this clone is medium-sized. The rearrangement links TRBV6-8 to TRBJ2-3; TRBD2 matches at 9 bases. V lost 5 bases, J lost 4 bases, and 7 bases stayed unmatched. Looked up from germline, CDR1 is MNHGY and CDR2 is SAAAGT. The CDR3 contains 15 residues. CDR3 loop: CASSLGLAFADTQYF. CDR3 nucleotide sequence: TGTGCCAGCAGTCTAGGACTAGCGTTCGCAGATACGCAGTATTTT.

This clone came up a few times. The chain employs TRBV11-3 and TRBJ1-6; the match to TRBD1 covers 7 bases. Germline CDR1 and CDR2: SGHNT and YENEEA. With V trimmed by 3 bases and J by 11 bases, 13 bases remained unmatched. The CDR3 extends over 16 amino acids. For the CDR3, the DNA is TGTGCCAGCAGCTTCCGGACAGGAGCGCCTGGGGCACCCCTCCACTTT. The encoded protein is CASSFRTGAPGAPLHF.

The J gene is TRBJ1-2, the V gene TRBV25-1; 8 bases map to TRBD1. This CDR3 is built from 13 residues. The J segment lost 7 bases and the V segment lost 3 bases, leaving 4 bases of the junction unmatched. Germline V gives CDR1 MGHDK, CDR2 SYGVNS. CDR3 bases: TGTGCCAGCAGTGACGGACAGGGTACTGGCTACACCTTC. Residues: CASSDGQGTGYTF.

This clone is labeled as medium-sized. The rearrangement links TRBV19 to TRBJ1-4; perhaps TRBD1 as D (5 bases). V was shortened by 7 bases and J by 5 bases, with 17 bases between the two germline ends. The germline CDR1 and CDR2 sequences are LNHDA and SQIVND (reference sequence). CDR3 length: 15 residues. The CDR3 reads CASKPGLNSNEKLFF. The CDR3, as DNA: TGTGCCAGTAAACCGGGACTAAATTCCAATGAAAAACTGTTTTTT.

The chain links TRBV6-8 to TRBJ1-2; TRBD1 is a possible D gene (6 bases). V shed 5 bases and J shed 8 bases, with 15 bases lying between them. The CDR3 totals 13 residues. Germline V lookup: CDR1 MNHGY, CDR2 SAAAGT. As DNA, the CDR3 is TGTGCCAGCAGTGACCCGAGGGGGAGAGGCTACACCTTC. Encoded protein: CASSDPRGRGYTF.

The chain carries TRBV10-2 and TRBJ2-2; D call uncertain. V was clipped by 7 bases and J by 4 bases, with 10 bases between them. Germline values: CDR1 WSHSY, CDR2 SAAADI. This CDR3 is 13 amino acids long. Written as DNA, the CDR3 is TGCGCCAGCAAGGCGGCTTCCACCGGGGAGCTGTTTTTT. Encoded protein: CASKAASTGELFF.